Below are 24 T cell receptor beta chains sequenced from a single sample in a study of cytomegalovirus exposure and HLA in healthy donors (dated by TCRdb to between 2016 and 2019). Libraries came from the immunoSEQ multiplex PCR assay. Held by TCRdb, this immuneACCESS table contains in-frame sequences only and omits some clones. Under half of the omission traces to an unresolved V gene where checked; the cause of the rest is unknown. This sample holds under 200,000 clones; around 88% were observed only once. Around 2.3% of the sample rests with the top ten. Specimen: PBMCs. The receptors stem from a woman between 18 and 30 years old in good health and CMV-seronegative.

The gene calls are TRBV2 and TRBJ2-1; a possible D gene is TRBD1 (6 bases). V shed 9 bases and J shed 8 bases, with 17 bases lying between them. CDR1 and CDR2 (germline): SNHLY, FYNNEI. CDR3 length: 13 amino acids. The CDR3 loop reads CARGNTGIHEQFF. CDR3 bases: TGTGCCAGAGGTAATACAGGGATACATGAGCAGTTCTTC.

The rearrangement uses TRBV6-5 and TRBJ2-3; D unclear. Germline V CDR1 and CDR2: MNHEY, SVGAGI. The CDR3 covers 11 residues. Trimming shortened V by 5 bases and J by 7 bases, and 7 bases separated the two germline ends. The CDR3 DNA reads as TGTGCCAGCAGTGAAGCGTATACGCAGTATTTT. This codes for CASSEAYTQYF.

This chain connects TRBV7-6 to TRBJ1-2; 8 bases are a match to TRBD1. The CDR3 sequence is 15 residues long. From germline, CDR1 is SGHVS and CDR2 FNYEAQ. The ends lost 5 bases at V and 3 bases at J; junction bases unmatched: 8. CDR3 DNA sequence: TGTGCCAGCAGCCCACAGGACAGGGCGCACTATGGCTACACCTTC. Residues: CASSPQDRAHYGYTF.

The chain couples TRBV2 to TRBJ1-2; possibly TRBD1 for D (6 bases). Trimming pared 8 bases from V and 4 bases from J, leaving 11 bases between. CDR1 and CDR2 from the germline V gene are SNHLY and FYNNEI. This CDR3 has 12 amino acids. CDR3: CASGDTFYGYTF. CDR3 coding DNA: TGTGCCAGCGGGGACACCTTCTATGGCTACACCTTC.

The rearrangement joins TRBV19 to TRBJ1-2; TRBD1 matches at 8 bases. The CDR3 totals 13 residues. The V segment lost 7 bases and the J segment 8 bases; nucleotides outside the gene matches: 9. Germline assignment: CDR1 LNHDA and CDR2 SQIVND (reference sequence). The chain's CDR3 is CASTRGQVNGYTF. For the CDR3, the DNA is TGTGCCAGTACCCGGGGACAGGTTAACGGCTACACCTTC.

V and J are TRBV27 and TRBJ2-5; D might be TRBD1 (5 bases). The CDR3 extends over 12 amino acids. The germline gives CDR1 MNHEY, CDR2 SMNVEV (reference sequence). The ends were cut back, 6 bases at V and 1 base at J, with 6 bases in the middle. This CDR3 reads CASRDIQETQYF. As DNA, the CDR3 is TGTGCCAGCAGGGACATCCAAGAGACCCAGTACTTC.

The V gene is TRBV14, the J gene TRBJ2-7; 7 bases are shared with TRBD2. CDR3 length: 14 residues. V shed 4 bases and J 1 base; nucleotides not matched to a gene: 4. Germline V gives CDR1 SGHDN, CDR2 FVKESK. The CDR3 region is CASSPLGGSYEQYF. DNA of the CDR3: TGTGCCAGCAGCCCCCTCGGGGGGTCCTACGAGCAGTACTTC.

The rearrangement uses TRBV2 and TRBJ2-2, with 7 bases lining up with TRBD1. V dropped 6 bases and J dropped 8; count of bases not matched to a gene: 6. This CDR3 is 13 amino acids long. CDR1 is SNHLY, CDR2 FYNNEI, per germline. The CDR3 nucleotides are TGTGCCAGCAGGCGCCAGGGGGTGGGGGAGCTGTTTTTT. It yields the protein CASRRQGVGELFF.

This chain links TRBV7-9 with TRBJ2-7, with a weak D call TRBD1 (5 bases). Between the trimmed V and J ends, which lost 4 bases and 5 bases, there was a span of 15 bases. The germline V gene encodes CDR1 SEHNR and CDR2 FQNEAQ (reference sequence). This CDR3 region has 14 residues. The CDR3 spells CASSSNRLTDEQYF. The CDR3, as DNA: TGTGCCAGCAGCTCCAACCGCTTGACAGACGAGCAGTACTTC.

The J gene is TRBJ1-5, the V gene TRBV6-4; no reliable D call. This CDR3 has 13 amino acids. V lost 6 bases, J lost 3 bases, and 9 bases lay in between. CDR1 MRHNA and CDR2 SNTAGT come from the germline V gene. In DNA, the CDR3 is TGTGCCAGCAGCACCGACTTCAATCAGCCCCAGCATTTT. Translated, it gives CASSTDFNQPQHF.

The chain has TRBV9 and TRBJ2-1; tentative D call: TRBD2 (5 bases). The CDR3 is made up of 15 amino acids. V was cut by 0 bases and J by 5 bases, with 12 bases left in between. In germline, CDR1 is SGDLS, CDR2 YYNGEE. CDR3 sequence (DNA): TGTGCCAGCAGCGTAGCCGGGGTCCCCAACAATGAGCAGTTCTTC. Protein sequence: CASSVAGVPNNEQFF.

This clone was seen once. This chain joins TRBV4-1 and TRBJ2-1; TRBD1 matches 7 bases. V lost 3 bases to trimming and J lost 9 bases; unmatched junction nucleotides: 5. CDR3 length: 13 amino acids. Germline V lookup: CDR1 MGHRA, CDR2 YSYEKL. The CDR3 here is CASSQTPGGEQFF. Here the CDR3 DNA reads TGCGCCAGCAGCCAGACACCAGGGGGTGAGCAGTTCTTC.

In this sample, this clone turned up once. J is TRBJ2-3 and V is TRBV7-2; 11 bases line up with TRBD2. In germline, CDR1 is SGHTA, CDR2 FQGNSA. The CDR3 runs 16 residues. Unmatched junction bases numbered 6, after V lost 5 bases and J lost 2 bases. Here the CDR3 reads CASSVGTSGYTDTQYF. The CDR3 DNA reads as TGTGCCAGCAGCGTCGGGACTAGCGGATACACAGATACGCAGTATTTT.

As DNA, the CDR3 is TGTGCCTGGAGGGACGGCGGGAACACCATATATTTT. Its translation is CAWRDGGNTIYF. The V and J genes are TRBV30 and TRBJ1-3; D gene ambiguous. Germline V gene lookup returns CDR1 GTSNPN and CDR2 SVGIG (reference sequence). The length of the CDR3 is 12 residues. V lost 3 bases, J lost 7 bases, and 10 bases lay in between.

The chain uses TRBV2 and TRBJ2-2; D may be TRBD2 (5 bases). Germline assignment: CDR1 SNHLY and CDR2 FYNNEI. V was clipped by 6 bases and J by 4 bases, with 18 bases between them. CDR3 length: 16 residues. DNA of the CDR3: TGTGCCAGCAGCCAACCCCGGGAACAGCGCACCGGGGAGCTGTTTTTT. This translates into CASSQPREQRTGELFF.

This chain joins TRBV2 and TRBJ2-7; TRBD2 aligns across 7 bases. The CDR3 is 15 residues long. The trim removed 0 bases at V and 2 bases at J, leaving 4 bases unmatched. The V gene's germline CDR1 is SNHLY and CDR2 FYNNEI. This CDR3 is CASSEAQAGTYEQYF. CDR3 nucleotides: TGTGCCAGCAGTGAAGCGCAAGCGGGGACCTACGAGCAGTACTTC. Supplemented by reference TRBV2 and TRBJ2-7, the full variable domain reads EPEVTQTPSHQVTQMGQEVILRCVPISNHLYFYWYRQILGQKVEFLVSFYNNEISEKSEIFDDQFSVERPDGSNFTLKIRSTKLEDSAMYFCASSEAQAGTYEQYFGPGTRLTVT.

The genes are TRBV5-1 and TRBJ1-2; D is uncertain. Germline V gene data show CDR1 as SGHRS and CDR2 as YFSETQ. This CDR3 spans 14 amino acids. V lost 0 bases and J lost 3, with 9 bases in between. CDR3 loop: CASSLEGVDYGYTF. CDR3 sequence (DNA): TGCGCCAGCAGCTTGGAGGGAGTGGACTATGGCTACACCTTC.

The chain recombines TRBV29-1 with TRBJ2-1, with 7 bases identical to TRBD2. Losses at the gene ends were 4 bases for V and 0 bases for J; bases not matched to a gene: 12. Looked up from germline, CDR1 is SQVTM and CDR2 is ANQGSEA. CDR3 size: 17 residues. The CDR3 sequence is CSVAPGGTSSSYNEQFF. CDR3 bases: TGCAGCGTTGCCCCCGGGGGGACCAGTAGCTCCTACAATGAGCAGTTCTTC.

The sample holds one count of this clone. CDR3 sequence (DNA): TGTGCCAGCAGCCAGACGAGCCTTCAGGTTTTCAATGAGCAGTTCTTC. Translated, it gives CASSQTSLQVFNEQFF. The chain couples TRBV14 to TRBJ2-1; D is unclear. Trimming removed 3 bases at V and 6 bases at J, with 18 bases between. The germline gives CDR1 SGHDN, CDR2 FVKESK. The CDR3 loop spans 16 amino acids.

The V and J genes are TRBV7-8 and TRBJ2-1, with TRBD1 matching 7 bases. With V trimmed by 4 bases and J by 5 bases, 8 bases remained unmatched. This CDR3 contains 15 residues. CDR1 is SGHVS, CDR2 FQNEAQ, per germline. CDR3 sequence (DNA): TGTGCCAGCAGCTCTCCTCGGGACAGCCACAATGAGCAGTTCTTC. As protein: CASSSPRDSHNEQFF.

The V gene is TRBV15, the J gene TRBJ2-7; 8 nucleotides align to TRBD1. CDR3 length equals 14 residues. Looked up from germline, CDR1 is LNHNV and CDR2 is YYDKDF (reference sequence). V lost 5 bases, J lost 2 bases, and 5 bases stayed unmatched. The DNA of the CDR3 is TGTGCCACCAGCTGGTACAGGGGGACCTACGAGCAGTACTTC. Its protein is CATSWYRGTYEQYF.

The V gene is TRBV7-9, the J gene TRBJ1-6, with 7 bases fitting TRBD1. V was clipped by 5 bases and J by 8 bases; unmatched bases: 3. The V gene's germline CDR1 is SEHNR and CDR2 FQNEAQ (reference sequence). The CDR3 contains 13 residues. The CDR3 DNA is TGTGCCAGCAGCCTCACAGGGGATTCACCCCTCCACTTT. Translation gives CASSLTGDSPLHF.

V and J are TRBV2 and TRBJ1-2; D uncertain. The CDR3 is 14 amino acids. Trimming shortened V by 7 bases and J by 3 bases, and 15 bases separated the two germline ends. Per germline, CDR1 SNHLY and CDR2 FYNNEI. The chain's CDR3 is CASKEEFSHYGYTF. The CDR3 nucleotides are TGTGCCAGCAAGGAGGAGTTTTCGCACTATGGCTACACCTTC.

The rearrangement uses TRBV5-1 and TRBJ1-2; 8 bases are shared with TRBD1. The V segment lost 4 bases and the J segment 0 bases; nucleotides outside the gene matches: 5. The CDR3 loop spans 15 amino acids. CDR1 and CDR2 from the germline V gene are SGHRS and YFSETQ. CDR3: CASSRTGGTNYGYTF. In DNA, the CDR3 is TGCGCCAGCAGCCGTACAGGGGGAACTAACTATGGCTACACCTTC.